Presented here are 13 T cell receptor beta chains from one specimen sequenced in a study of blood T cell repertoires in COVID-19. Assay used: immunoSEQ multiplex PCR; TCRdb lists only in-frame clones, some missing. The sample holds some 170,000 clones, more than 80% seen once. The sequenced material came from peripheral blood. Receptors originate from a woman aged 55 to 70 with acute or convalescent COVID-19.

The chain has TRBV30 and TRBJ1-5, with no clear D. V gave up 3 bases and J gave up 5 bases, with 17 bases separating them. CDR1 and CDR2 (germline): GTSNPN, SVGIG (reference sequence). CDR3 length: 15 amino acids. CDR3 loop: CAWSPPSGRYQPQHF. CDR3 in DNA: TGTGCCTGGAGCCCTCCGAGTGGTCGATATCAGCCCCAGCATTTT.

The chain links TRBV7-9 to TRBJ2-7, with TRBD1 as a possible D gene (5 bases). Germline V lookup: CDR1 SEHNR, CDR2 FQNEAQ (reference sequence). This CDR3 has 14 residues. Deletions cut 2 bases from V and 5 bases from J, with 13 bases between. The CDR3 spells CASSLQGALHEQYF. CDR3 in DNA: TGTGCCAGCAGCTTACAGGGTGCTCTCCACGAGCAGTACTTC.

This chain links TRBV6-1 with TRBJ1-2; TRBD1 is a possible D gene (5 bases). Trimming pared 1 base from V and 3 bases from J, leaving 12 bases between. In germline, CDR1 is MNHNS, CDR2 SASEGT. The CDR3 runs 15 residues. DNA of the CDR3: TGTGCCAGCAGTGAAGGTTACGGGGGGTACTATGGCTACACCTTC. Translation: CASSEGYGGYYGYTF.

Written as DNA, the CDR3 is TGTGCCAGCAGCTTACAGCAAACTAATGAAAAACTGTTTTTT. Protein product: CASSLQQTNEKLFF. The J gene is TRBJ1-4, the V gene TRBV5-5; D remains unclear. Per germline, CDR1 SGHKS and CDR2 YYEKEE (reference sequence). V was shortened by 2 bases and J by 1 base, with 6 bases between the two germline ends. The CDR3 consists of 14 residues. Filled out from reference TRBV5-5 and TRBJ1-4, the complete variable domain reads DAGVTQSPTHLIKTRGQQVTLRCSPISGHKSVSWYQQVLGQGPQFIFQYYEKEERGRGNFPDRFSARQFPNYSSELNVNALLLGDSALYLCASSLQQTNEKLFFGSGTQLSVL.

The rearrangement joins TRBV3-1 (or the pseudogene TRBV3-2) to TRBJ1-5; the D gene is possibly TRBD1 (6 bases). Trimming removed 3 bases from V and 2 bases from J, with 23 bases in between. The germline gives CDR1 LGHDT, CDR2 YNNKEL (reference sequence). The CDR3 length is 19 residues. CDR3 nucleotide sequence: TGTGCCAGCAGCCAGTCCAGGGGAGTTGGGTCTTTTGGCAATCAGCCCCAGCATTTT. Encoded protein: CASSQSRGVGSFGNQPQHF.

The gene calls are TRBV2 and TRBJ2-3; TRBD2 aligns across 10 bases. Germline values: CDR1 SNHLY, CDR2 FYNNEI. This CDR3 region has 17 residues. J was trimmed by 1 base and V by 6 bases; bases with no gene match: 10. The CDR3 DNA follows: TGTGCCAGCAGGTGGGCTAGCGGGAGAGGAGGCACAGATACGCAGTATTTT. This gives the protein CASRWASGRGGTDTQYF.

This chain joins TRBV7-2 and TRBJ2-1; 8 positions match TRBD1. The CDR3 extends over 15 amino acids. Germline CDR1 and CDR2: SGHTA and FQGNSA. V was clipped by 1 base and J by 6 bases; unmatched bases: 5. The CDR3 region is CASSLEGRGRNEQFF. In DNA form, the CDR3 reads TGTGCCAGCAGCTTAGAAGGCAGGGGGCGCAATGAGCAGTTCTTC.

The chain is built from TRBV27 and TRBJ2-3, with 10 bases that match TRBD2. The CDR3 is made up of 18 amino acids. Germline assignment: CDR1 MNHEY and CDR2 SMNVEV (reference sequence). V dropped 0 bases and J dropped 4; count of bases not matched to a gene: 10. The DNA of the CDR3 is TGTGCCAGCAGTTTATCGAAGCCGGGGCTAGCGGGAGCAGATACGCAGTATTTT. This translates into CASSLSKPGLAGADTQYF.

Comments on this clone: The sample holds other DNA sequences that translate to the same CDR3. The chain couples TRBV11-3 to TRBJ1-1; the D is unclear. The germline CDR1 and CDR2 sequences are SGHNT and YENEEA. V was cut by 2 bases and J by 4 bases, with 11 bases left in between. The CDR3 loop spans 14 amino acids. The CDR3: CASSLRGSGTEAFF. The CDR3 nucleotides read TGTGCCAGCAGCTTAAGAGGATCCGGCACTGAAGCTTTCTTT.

The count of this clone is one. The chain employs TRBV7-6 and TRBJ1-1; TRBD1 aligns across 8 bases. The CDR3 is 15 residues long. The V gene end was trimmed by 0 bases and the J gene end by 5 bases; junction bases not matched to a gene: 5. Germline CDR1 reads SGHVS; CDR2 reads FNYEAQ. CDR3 bases: TGTGCCAGCAGCTTAGCCGACAGGGGATATACTGAAGCTTTCTTT. It codes for CASSLADRGYTEAFF.

The chain couples TRBV15 to TRBJ1-4; D ambiguous. Germline V lookup: CDR1 LNHNV, CDR2 YYDKDF (reference sequence). Trimming removed 5 bases from V and 7 bases from J, with 17 bases in between. The CDR3 has 15 amino acids. CDR3 in amino acids: CATSPRFEGGEKLFF. CDR3 nucleotide sequence: TGTGCCACCAGCCCCCGTTTTGAGGGAGGTGAAAAACTGTTTTTT. Based on the CDR3 plus reference TRBV15 and TRBJ1-4, the full variable domain is DAMVIQNPRYQVTQFGKPVTLSCSQTLNHNVMYWYQQKSSQAPKLLFHYYDKDFNNEADTPDNFQSRRPNTSFCFLDIRSPGLGDTAMYLCATSPRFEGGEKLFFGSGTQLSVL.

The chain uses TRBV6-5 and TRBJ2-2, with a weak D call TRBD2 (5 bases). This CDR3 has 14 amino acids. Germline V gene sequence: CDR1 MNHEY, CDR2 SVGAGI. V shed 7 bases and J shed 0 bases, with 9 bases lying between them. Here the CDR3 reads CASNEGPNTGELFF. The CDR3 coding sequence is TGTGCCAGCAACGAGGGTCCGAACACCGGGGAGCTGTTTTTT.

The V gene is TRBV19, the J gene TRBJ2-5; D may be TRBD2 (5 bases). This CDR3 comprises 14 residues. Deletions cut 8 bases from V and 5 bases from J, with 18 bases between. Germline V gene data show CDR1 as LNHDA and CDR2 as SQIVND (reference sequence). The CDR3 nucleotides are TGTGCCAGTGCGGAGAGGGCAAGGGAGGAGACCCAGTACTTC. Translation gives CASAERAREETQYF.